These 16 T cell receptor beta chains were all obtained from the same sample, sequenced in a study of response to subunit inactivated influenza vaccine. From the RT-PCR reads, TCRdb called clonotypes with MiXCR, one entry per CDR3 protein. The sample includes 600,000 to 850,000 distinct CDR3 sequences, 11% to 15% seen only once; the top ten take about 7.4%. The sample here was PBMCs from blood, taken less than 15 days before vaccination. These receptors all stem from a man aged 45 to 65 who received an inactivated influenza vaccine.

The chain recombines TRBV3-1 with TRBJ2-7; TRBD1 matches at 12 bases. Germline loops: CDR1 LGHDT, CDR2 YNNKEL (reference sequence). J was trimmed by 5 bases and V by 4 bases; bases with no gene match: 9. CDR3 length: 16 residues. The CDR3 sequence: CASSPTTGTGGHEQYF. The CDR3, as DNA: TGTGCCAGCAGCCCCACGACCGGGACAGGGGGCCACGAGCAGTACTTC.

V and J are TRBV3-1 and TRBJ2-1, with D perhaps matching TRBD1 or TRBD2 (5 bases each). This CDR3 has 16 residues. Germline assignment: CDR1 LGHDT and CDR2 YNNKEL (reference sequence). The V and J ends lost 1 base and 7 bases respectively, with 17 bases between them. The chain's CDR3 is CASSQVYRDPSNEQFF. The CDR3 bases are TGTGCCAGCAGCCAAGTTTATCGGGACCCTTCGAATGAGCAGTTCTTC.

The V call is TRBV7-2, the J call TRBJ2-7, with 11 bases matching TRBD2. V dropped 5 bases and J dropped 2; count of bases not matched to a gene: 5. Germline values: CDR1 SGHTA, CDR2 FQGNSA. The CDR3 is 15 residues long. The CDR3 spells CASSRVAGGTYEQYF. The CDR3 DNA reads TGTGCCAGCAGCCGAGTAGCGGGAGGGACCTACGAGCAGTACTTC.

The J gene is TRBJ2-2, the V gene TRBV6-5, with 8 bases that match TRBD2. Germline assignment: CDR1 MNHEY and CDR2 SVGAGI. The CDR3 consists of 16 residues. V dropped 2 bases and J dropped 4; count of bases not matched to a gene: 6. This CDR3 reads CASSYSGGRGTGELFF. CDR3 in DNA: TGTGCCAGCAGTTACAGCGGGGGCCGGGGCACCGGGGAGCTGTTTTTT.

The chain couples TRBV7-8 to TRBJ1-5, with TRBD1 matching over 7 bases. The length of the CDR3 is 16 residues. Germline CDR1 SGHVS, CDR2 FQNEAQ. V shed 2 bases, J shed 2 bases, and the junction held 6 bases outside the gene matches. The CDR3 region is CASSLLAGGGNQPQHF. The CDR3 region has the DNA TGTGCCAGCAGCTTATTGGCAGGGGGTGGCAATCAGCCCCAGCATTTT. The entire variable domain, with the rest obtained from reference TRBV7-8 and TRBJ1-5, is as follows: GAGVSQSPRYKVAKRGQDVALRCDPISGHVSLFWYQQALGQGPEFLTYFQNEAQLDKSGLPSDRFFAERPEGSVSTLKIQRTQQEDSAVYLCASSLLAGGGNQPQHFGDGTRLSIL.

This clonotype was observed a handful of times. The chain recombines TRBV19 with TRBJ2-6; 10 positions agree with TRBD1. The germline V gene has CDR1 LNHDA and CDR2 SQIVND (reference sequence). V lost 7 bases to trimming and J lost 1 base; unmatched junction nucleotides: 10. The CDR3 has 18 residues. As DNA, the CDR3 is TGTGCCAGTATGGGACAGGGGCATCTTTTTTCTGGGGCCAACGTCCTGACTTTC. It is translated as CASMGQGHLFSGANVLTF.

This clonotype was observed many times. The chain combines TRBV12-3 or TRBV12-4 with TRBJ2-1; D ambiguous. Trimming removed 1 base at V and 5 bases at J, with 6 bases between. The CDR3 sequence is 13 residues long. The CDR3 DNA follows: TGTGCCAGCAGTTTAGGGCCCCACAATGAGCAGTTCTTC. Its translation: CASSLGPHNEQFF.

This clonotype was counted a few times. V is TRBV5-1 and J is TRBJ2-5; TRBD1 matches 7 bases. V gave up 7 bases and J gave up 5 bases; unmatched junction bases: 20. The CDR3 covers 17 residues. CDR1 is SGHRS and CDR2 is YFSETQ in the germline V gene. The chain's CDR3 is CASRRLQDRRIGETQYF. The DNA for the CDR3 is TGCGCCAGCCGGCGGCTTCAGGACAGGAGAATTGGGGAGACCCAGTACTTC.

This clonotype turned up a few times. The V and J genes are TRBV6-5 and TRBJ2-5; TRBD2 matches 10 bases. Germline CDR1 and CDR2: MNHEY and SVGAGI. Unmatched junction bases numbered 19, after V lost 4 bases and J lost 5 bases. There are 19 residues in the CDR3. The CDR3 loop is CASSLPVWGSGRAGETQYF. As DNA, the CDR3 is TGTGCCAGCAGTTTACCCGTTTGGGGGAGCGGGAGGGCCGGCGAGACCCAGTACTTC.

The chain links TRBV6-2 or TRBV6-3 to TRBJ2-1; 14 bases match TRBD2. From germline, CDR1 is MNHEY and CDR2 SVGEGT. This CDR3 has 19 amino acids. Losses at the gene ends were 0 bases for V and 6 bases for J; bases not matched to a gene: 10. CDR3 coding DNA: TGTGCCAGCAGTTACTCGACTAGCGGGAGGGCCTTCTGGACCAATGAGCAGTTCTTC. Its protein product is CASSYSTSGRAFWTNEQFF.

In this sample, this clonotype turned up a few times. The V gene is TRBV20-1, the J gene TRBJ1-1, with D maybe TRBD1 (6 bases). The germline V and J ends were trimmed by 0 bases and 13 bases, with 18 bases remaining between them. Germline values: CDR1 DFQATT, CDR2 SNEGSKA (reference sequence). This CDR3 has 13 amino acids. CDR3 region: CSARDPAQGIGFF. The CDR3 nucleotides read TGCAGTGCTAGAGATCCCGCACAGGGTATAGGTTTCTTT.

V usage is TRBV25-1 and J usage is TRBJ2-5, with 8 positions matching TRBD1. The CDR3 covers 15 residues. Germline lookup yields CDR1 MGHDK and CDR2 SYGVNS. J was trimmed by 1 base and V by 8 bases; bases with no gene match: 9. CDR3 residues: CASLQGGSRQETQYF. The CDR3 region has the DNA TGTGCCAGCCTACAGGGGGGCAGCCGCCAAGAGACCCAGTACTTC. The whole variable domain, remainder taken from reference TRBV25-1 and TRBJ2-5, is EADIYQTPRYLVIGTGKKITLECSQTMGHDKMYWYQQDPGMELHLIHYSYGVNSTEKGDLSSESTVSRIRTEHFPLTLESARPSHTSQYLCASLQGGSRQETQYFGPGTRLLVL.

This CDR3 reads CASSQDRASRETQYF. The CDR3 DNA reads as TGCGCCAGCAGCCAAGATAGGGCCTCCAGGGAGACCCAGTACTTC. The chain links TRBV4-3 to TRBJ2-5, with no clear D. Germline V gives CDR1 LGHNA, CDR2 YSLEER. Trimming pared 0 bases from V and 5 bases from J, leaving 13 bases between. The CDR3 runs 15 residues.

The rearrangement links TRBV7-2 to TRBJ2-7; D is undetermined. V was cut by 5 bases and J by 5 bases, with 7 bases left in between. The CDR3 is made up of 11 amino acids. The germline V gene has CDR1 SGHTA and CDR2 FQGNSA. The CDR3 protein is CASSLWDEQYF. The CDR3 DNA sequence: TGTGCCAGCAGCCTTTGGGACGAGCAGTACTTC.

This clonotype was seen only a few times. The chain links TRBV9 to TRBJ1-6, with 7 bases fitting TRBD1. Germline V lookup: CDR1 SGDLS, CDR2 YYNGEE. The CDR3 covers 16 residues. V lost 0 bases and J lost 9; bases outside the gene matches: 9. In DNA, the CDR3 is TGTGCCAGCAGCGTAGGACAGGGAGGATCGCGTTCACCCCTCCACTTT. Translating it yields CASSVGQGGSRSPLHF.

CDR3 DNA sequence: TGTGCCACCAGCAGAGATCGAGGAAGGGAGACCCAGTACTTC. The encoded protein is CATSRDRGRETQYF. The chain couples TRBV15 to TRBJ2-5, with D unclear. Germline loops: CDR1 LNHNV, CDR2 YYDKDF (reference sequence). This CDR3 spans 14 amino acids. V was pared by 0 bases and J by 5 bases, with 10 bases between.